The 22 T cell receptor beta chains below all came from one sample that was sequenced in a study of early T cells in non-severe SARS-CoV-2 infection. Each CDR3 protein is one row after TCRdb ran MiXCR on the 5' RACE reads. The table has roughly 32,000 distinct CDR3 sequences, about 10% seen once. The sequenced sample was whole blood. These receptors were obtained from an adult who was a healthcare worker with PCR-confirmed SARS-CoV-2 infection or an uninfected control (not recorded which).

The table lists this clonotype with a few counts. The gene calls are TRBV7-9 and TRBJ2-1; D unresolved. Germline values: CDR1 SEHNR, CDR2 FQNEAQ (reference sequence). V gave up 4 bases and J gave up 0 bases, with 13 bases separating them. This CDR3 region has 16 residues. The CDR3 DNA is TGTGCCAGCAGCTACATCCAGCCGAACTCCTACAATGAGCAGTTCTTC. Amino acid sequence: CASSYIQPNSYNEQFF.

This clonotype occurred many times. V and J are TRBV7-9 and TRBJ1-1; D remains unclear. There are 14 residues in the CDR3. V lost 1 base and J lost 1, with 7 bases in between. Germline-derived CDR1 and CDR2 are SEHNR and FQNEAQ (reference sequence). The CDR3 loop reads CASSLDGTNTEAFF. CDR3 nucleotide sequence: TGTGCCAGCAGCTTAGACGGAACGAACACTGAAGCTTTCTTT.

The DNA for the CDR3 is TGCGCCAGCAGCCTAGAGGGGACTCCCGCGGGGTACAATGAGCAGTTCTTC. Translation gives CASSLEGTPAGYNEQFF. The chain combines TRBV5-1 with TRBJ2-1, with D possibly TRBD2 on 6 matching bases. CDR1 is SGHRS, CDR2 YFSETQ, per germline. Deletions cut 4 bases from V and 4 bases from J, with 21 bases between. The CDR3 has 17 amino acids.

The table lists this clonotype with many counts. The gene calls are TRBV7-8 and TRBJ2-3; D possibly uses TRBD1 or TRBD2 (5 bases each). The V end was cut by 5 bases, the J end by 2 bases, with 17 bases between. The CDR3 is 16 amino acids. The V gene's germline CDR1 is SGHVS and CDR2 FQNEAQ. Here the CDR3 DNA reads TGTGCCAGCAGCCGACGGGACCTAAAACCCACAGATACGCAGTATTTT. Its protein is CASSRRDLKPTDTQYF.

V gene TRBV10-3 combines with J gene TRBJ1-1, with D unclear. Germline assignment: CDR1 ENHRY and CDR2 SYGVKD. The CDR3 runs to 13 residues. The germline V and J ends were trimmed by 1 base and 8 bases, with 11 bases remaining between them. The CDR3 spells CAISEFWAEEAFF. The CDR3 DNA reads TGTGCCATCAGTGAGTTCTGGGCAGAAGAAGCTTTCTTT.

This clonotype was picked up many times. V is TRBV11-2 and J is TRBJ1-5, with D tentatively TRBD1 (5 bases). V was cut by 3 bases and J by 6 bases, with 12 bases left in between. This CDR3 has 14 amino acids. Per the germline V gene, CDR1 is SGHAT and CDR2 is FQNNGV. CDR3 sequence: CASSFGGSGQPQHF. The CDR3 coding sequence is TGTGCCAGCAGCTTTGGGGGGTCCGGTCAGCCCCAGCATTTT.

This clonotype occurred many times. The chain has TRBV5-1 and TRBJ2-5; 8 bases map to TRBD1. This CDR3 is 14 amino acids long. Germline lookup yields CDR1 SGHRS and CDR2 YFSETQ. J lost 5 bases, V lost 4 bases, and 7 bases had no gene match. CDR3 DNA: TGCGCCAGCAGCCCCGGACAGGGACGGGAGACCCAGTACTTC. Translated: CASSPGQGRETQYF.

The V and J genes are TRBV7-9 and TRBJ2-5, with 8 nucleotides matching TRBD2. The CDR3 contains 14 residues. Per germline, CDR1 SEHNR and CDR2 FQNEAQ (reference sequence). With 3 bases clipped from V and 3 bases from J, the junction kept 3 bases outside the gene matches. In nucleotides, the CDR3 is TGTGCCAGCAGCTTCGGGGGGGAGGAAGAGACCCAGTACTTC. It encodes CASSFGGEEETQYF. The whole variable domain, remainder taken from reference TRBV7-9 and TRBJ2-5, is DTGVSQNPRHKITKRGQNVTFRCDPISEHNRLYWYRQTLGQGPEFLTYFQNEAQLEKSRLLSDRFSAERPKGSFSTLEIQRTEQGDSAMYLCASSFGGEEETQYFGPGTRLLVL.

Concerning this clonotype: At one end the junction does not follow the germline gene, possibly because of a read error. This chain links TRBV5-5 with TRBJ2-2; a possible D gene is TRBD1 (5 bases). The CDR3 is made up of 15 amino acids. Germline V gene lookup returns CDR1 SGHKS and CDR2 YYEKEE (reference sequence). Here the CDR3 DNA reads TGTGGCAGCACCAGGCAGGGCCTTCGAGGCGGGGAGCTGTTTTTT. It codes for CGSTRQGLRGGELFF.

Ten or more counts support this clonotype. The V call is TRBV6-2 or TRBV6-3, the J call TRBJ2-7; 9 nucleotides line up with TRBD1. The CDR3 is made up of 16 amino acids. The V and J ends lost 0 bases and 5 bases, in that order; junction bases with no gene match: 8. Germline V gene lookup returns CDR1 MNHEY and CDR2 SVGEGT. CDR3 DNA sequence: TGTGCCAGCAGTTACTCCCGCGACAGGGGGTCCGACGAGCAGTACTTC. Translating it yields CASSYSRDRGSDEQYF.

This clonotype has a count of ten or more. This rearrangement joins TRBV14 to TRBJ1-6, with 7 nucleotides matching TRBD1. V lost 1 base to trimming and J lost 6 bases; unmatched junction nucleotides: 3. The germline gives CDR1 SGHDN, CDR2 FVKESK. The CDR3 contains 15 residues. The CDR3 coding sequence is TGTGCCAGCAGCCAAGTGCAGGGGGGTAATTCACCCCTCCACTTT. It encodes CASSQVQGGNSPLHF.

The table lists this clonotype with many counts. The J gene is TRBJ2-7, the V gene TRBV10-3; 7 nucleotides align to TRBD1. Germline CDR1 reads ENHRY; CDR2 reads SYGVKD. CDR3 length: 14 amino acids. The V and J ends lost 6 bases and 0 bases, in that order; junction bases with no gene match: 5. The CDR3 reads CAIRTGTDSYEQYF. In DNA, the CDR3 is TGTGCCATCAGGACCGGGACAGACTCCTACGAGCAGTACTTC.

The table lists this clonotype with many counts. The V gene is TRBV30, the J gene TRBJ2-1; possibly TRBD1 for D (5 bases). Germline loops: CDR1 GTSNPN, CDR2 SVGIG (reference sequence). The CDR3 runs 12 residues. The ends were cut back, 5 bases at V and 8 bases at J, with 13 bases in the middle. The CDR3 DNA reads TGTGCCTGGTCCGACAGCCTCTATGAGCAGTTCTTC. This gives the protein CAWSDSLYEQFF.

This clonotype was observed many times. The V gene is TRBV6-6, the J gene TRBJ1-2; no reliable D call. Germline CDR1 reads MNHNY; CDR2 reads SVGAGI (reference sequence). The length of the CDR3 is 10 residues. Trimming removed 6 bases at V and 7 bases at J, with 6 bases between. CDR3 loop: CASRMGGYTF. As DNA, the CDR3 is TGTGCCAGCAGGATGGGTGGCTACACCTTC.

Remarks on this clonotype: A read error is possible here, since a much larger clone lies one base away. The rearrangement links TRBV11-2 to TRBJ2-2, with 10 bases aligning to TRBD1. Germline assignment: CDR1 SGHAT and CDR2 FQNNGV. The CDR3 loop spans 15 amino acids. The CDR3 is CANSPGQGRIGELFF. The CDR3 nucleotides read TGTGCCAACAGCCCGGGACAGGGGCGAATCGGGGAGCTGTTTTTT.

This clonotype came up a few times. The J gene is TRBJ2-3, the V gene TRBV19, with TRBD1 as a possible D gene (6 bases). There are 17 residues in the CDR3. The ends were cut back, 1 base at V and 3 bases at J, with 17 bases in the middle. Germline V lookup: CDR1 LNHDA, CDR2 SQIVND (reference sequence). This CDR3 is CASSIGPNGQGTDTQYF. CDR3 nucleotide sequence: TGTGCCAGTAGTATAGGCCCCAACGGGCAGGGGACAGATACGCAGTATTTT.

V and J are TRBV20-1 and TRBJ2-5; D is possibly TRBD2 (6 bases). The CDR3 has 15 residues. CDR1 is DFQATT, CDR2 SNEGSKA, per germline (reference sequence). V was pared by 6 bases and J by 0 bases, with 17 bases between. CDR3 amino acids: CSASRGMGHQETQYF. The CDR3 nucleotides read TGCAGTGCAAGCCGGGGGATGGGCCACCAAGAGACCCAGTACTTC.

About this clonotype itself: This could be a read error, since a much larger clone is one nucleotide away. The chain recombines TRBV6-5 with TRBJ1-1; D is unresolved. Germline values: CDR1 MNHEY, CDR2 SVGAGI. The CDR3 covers 14 residues. This CDR3 reads CAGSYSKGSTEAFF. CDR3 bases: TGTGCCGGCAGTTACTCGAAGGGAAGCACTGAAGCTTTCTTT.

This clonotype was seen many times. The rearrangement joins TRBV6-5 to TRBJ1-6, with D hard to call. CDR3 length: 13 residues. Deletions cut 2 bases from V and 6 bases from J, with 5 bases between. Germline values: CDR1 MNHEY, CDR2 SVGAGI. DNA for the CDR3: TGTGCCAGCAGTTACGCCATTAATTCACCCCTCCACTTT. Translating gives CASSYAINSPLHF.

The chain links TRBV24-1 to TRBJ1-2, with a weak D call TRBD1 (6 bases). The CDR3 covers 14 residues. CDR1 and CDR2 from the germline V gene are KGHDR and SFDVKD. V lost 3 bases to trimming and J lost 6 bases, with 13 bases between them. The CDR3 DNA sequence: TGTGCCACCAGTGATGGGACGGGGGCCGATGGCTACACCTTC. Translated, it gives CATSDGTGADGYTF.

This chain connects TRBV7-2 to TRBJ2-3; D might be TRBD2 (5 bases). The CDR3 loop spans 12 amino acids. V was shortened by 6 bases and J by 3 bases, with 7 bases between the two germline ends. Germline CDR1 SGHTA, CDR2 FQGNSA. CDR3 nucleotide sequence: TGTGCCAGCAGGGAGGAGACAGATACGCAGTATTTT. The encoded protein is CASREETDTQYF.

This clonotype was counted at least ten times. The chain uses TRBV18 and TRBJ2-5; 8 bases agree with TRBD1. The length of the CDR3 is 13 residues. The ends lost 3 bases at V and 4 bases at J; junction bases unmatched: 1. Germline values: CDR1 KGHSH, CDR2 LQKENI. CDR3 region: CASSPDRAETQYF. Written as DNA, the CDR3 is TGTGCCAGCTCACCGGACAGGGCAGAGACCCAGTACTTC.